Presented here are 29 T cell receptor beta chains from one specimen sequenced in a study of post-analysis software for immune sequencing data. Overall study findings and caveats: Compared with controls, patients had more of about 5 TRBV segments, including TRBV5-6, TRBV5-1 and TRBV20-1.

The antigens of these receptors remain unknown. The TCR beta cDNA libraries contained unique molecular identifiers. TCRdb re-called the PCR reads with MiXCR, one entry per CDR3 protein. The data contain 450,000 or so distinct CDR3 sequences, roughly 46% of them singletons. Sequenced material: blood. These receptors all stem from a girl under 18 with multiple sclerosis.

V and J are TRBV11-2 and TRBJ1-2; weak D call: TRBD1 (5 bases). CDR1 SGHAT and CDR2 FQNNGV come from the germline V gene. The CDR3 loop spans 15 amino acids. Trimming pared 0 bases from V and 4 bases from J, leaving 12 bases between. The CDR3 bases are TGTGCCAGCAGCTTAGATGGCCGACAGCCCTATGGCTACACCTTC. It yields the protein CASSLDGRQPYGYTF.

The gene calls are TRBV25-1 and TRBJ2-1, with 13 bases lining up with TRBD2. Germline CDR1 is MGHDK and CDR2 is SYGVNS. Losses at the gene ends were 3 bases for V and 2 bases for J; bases not matched to a gene: 10. The CDR3 spans 19 residues. CDR3: CASSDPGTSGKGAYNEQFF. The CDR3 coding sequence is TGTGCCAGCAGTGACCCCGGGACTAGCGGGAAGGGAGCCTACAATGAGCAGTTCTTC.

The chain carries TRBV5-1 and TRBJ2-1; D is undetermined. The CDR3 consists of 14 residues. Germline V CDR1 and CDR2: SGHRS, YFSETQ. Trimming pared 1 base from V and 7 bases from J, leaving 12 bases between. The CDR3, as DNA: TGCGCCAGCAGCTTGTCGGTAGCTGGGAATGAGCAGTTCTTC. It encodes CASSLSVAGNEQFF.

The chain is built from TRBV5-1 and TRBJ2-4; 7 bases map to TRBD2. Germline V gene lookup returns CDR1 SGHRS and CDR2 YFSETQ. J gave up 0 bases and V 0 bases, and 6 bases lay outside the gene matches. There are 17 residues in the CDR3. The CDR3 sequence is CASSLEAGTLAKNIQYF. CDR3 nucleotide sequence: TGCGCCAGCAGCTTGGAAGCGGGGACGCTAGCCAAAAACATTCAGTACTTC.

This chain connects TRBV7-9 to TRBJ2-5; D possibly matches TRBD1 or TRBD2 (5 bases each). The CDR3 runs 14 residues. CDR1 SEHNR and CDR2 FQNEAQ come from the germline V gene (reference sequence). V was clipped by 5 bases and J by 5 bases, with 15 bases between them. The CDR3 DNA reads as TGTGCCAGCAGCGGGACGTTTGGACGGGAGACCCAGTACTTC. As protein: CASSGTFGRETQYF.

The chain recombines TRBV28 with TRBJ2-3, with 13 positions matching TRBD2. The CDR3 loop spans 19 amino acids. Germline V lookup: CDR1 MDHEN, CDR2 SYDVKM. V gave up 5 bases and J gave up 0 bases; unmatched junction bases: 11. The CDR3 here is CASSPPPLGLAGSTDTQYF. The CDR3, as DNA: TGTGCCAGCAGTCCCCCCCCTTTGGGACTAGCGGGAAGCACAGATACGCAGTATTTT.

The chain couples TRBV20-1 to TRBJ2-3; no firm D call. The germline V gene encodes CDR1 DFQATT and CDR2 SNEGSKA (reference sequence). Trimming left V 0 bases short and J 2 bases short, with 18 bases between. CDR3 length equals 17 residues. CDR3 sequence reads: CSARDGVSEVYTDTQYF. The CDR3 DNA sequence: TGCAGTGCTAGAGATGGGGTGAGCGAGGTGTACACAGATACGCAGTATTTT.

The sample holds a few counts of this clonotype. The genes are TRBV29-1 and TRBJ2-4; D might be TRBD1 or TRBD2, each matching 5 bases. The J call may be faulty, since TRBJ2-5 better matches the DNA end. Germline V gene lookup returns CDR1 SQVTM and CDR2 ANQGSEA. This CDR3 has 11 amino acids. CDR3 amino acids: CGGSGTETQYF. The CDR3 nucleotides are TGCGGGGGTAGTGGGACCGAGACCCAGTACTTC.

The rearrangement joins TRBV7-3 to TRBJ2-1; 11 nucleotides match TRBD2. The CDR3 is made up of 15 amino acids. The germline gives CDR1 SGHTA, CDR2 FQGTGA. Losses at the gene ends were 4 bases for V and 3 bases for J; bases not matched to a gene: 2. In DNA, the CDR3 is TGTGCCAGCAGCTCACTAGCGGGAGTCTACAATGAGCAGTTCTTC. Residues: CASSSLAGVYNEQFF.

The chain is built from TRBV9 and TRBJ2-5; no reliable D call. CDR3 length: 14 residues. Germline loops: CDR1 SGDLS, CDR2 YYNGEE. The V and J ends lost 0 bases and 11 bases respectively, with 17 bases between them. CDR3 protein: CASSVGKAPNEQYF. The CDR3 DNA is TGTGCCAGCAGCGTAGGGAAAGCCCCCAATGAGCAGTACTTC. The entire variable domain, with the rest obtained from reference TRBV9 and TRBJ2-5, is as follows: DSGVTQTPKHLITATGQRVTLRCSPRSGDLSVYWYQQSLDQGLQFLIQYYNGEERAKGNILERFSAQQFPDLHSELNLSSLELGDSALYFCASSVGKAPNEQYFGPGTRLLVL.

This sequence joins TRBV9 and TRBJ2-7, with 9 bases that match TRBD1. V lost 3 bases, J lost 3 bases, and 4 bases stayed unmatched. Germline V gene lookup returns CDR1 SGDLS and CDR2 YYNGEE. CDR3 length: 14 amino acids. CDR3 amino acids: CASSARTGVYEQYF. The DNA for the CDR3 is TGTGCCAGCAGCGCCCGGACAGGGGTCTACGAGCAGTACTTC.

The gene calls are TRBV12-3 or TRBV12-4 and TRBJ1-4, with 7 bases that match TRBD1. The V segment lost 3 bases and the J segment 4 bases; nucleotides outside the gene matches: 5. The CDR3 runs 15 residues. The CDR3 sequence is CASSFAGQVNEKLFF. The CDR3, as DNA: TGTGCCAGCAGTTTTGCCGGACAGGTTAATGAAAAACTGTTTTTT.

This clonotype appeared once. The V gene is TRBV5-1, the J gene TRBJ1-4, with 10 bases that match TRBD1. Trimming took 4 bases from V and 8 from J; bases not matched to a gene: 8. CDR1 and CDR2 (germline): SGHRS, YFSETQ. This CDR3 is 15 amino acids long. The CDR3 region is CASSQGQGIGEKLFF. The CDR3, as DNA: TGCGCCAGCAGCCAGGGACAGGGGATCGGGGAAAAACTGTTTTTT.

The chain recombines TRBV4-2 with TRBJ2-6, with D hard to call. This CDR3 spans 17 amino acids. CDR1 and CDR2 (germline): LGHNA, YNFKEQ. The V end lost 1 base, the J end lost 2 bases, and 12 bases lay between the germline ends. DNA for the CDR3: TGTGCCAGCAGCCAAGTCACAGCCAACCCTGGGGCCAACGTCCTGACTTTC. Encoded protein: CASSQVTANPGANVLTF.

This clonotype was seen a few times. J is TRBJ2-5 and V is TRBV7-9; 8 positions agree with TRBD2. Near its end, the DNA agrees better with TRBJ2-7, so the J call may be wrong. Germline V gives CDR1 SEHNR, CDR2 FQNEAQ (reference sequence). The CDR3 loop spans 15 amino acids. The CDR3 DNA is TGTGCCAGCAGCTTAGTGTCACTAGCGGTGAACGAGCAGTACTTC. This codes for CASSLVSLAVNEQYF.

The sample holds a few counts of this clonotype. The chain combines TRBV6-4 with TRBJ1-2, with D possibly matching TRBD1 (6 bases). This CDR3 is built from 13 residues. The V gene lost 7 bases and the J gene lost 4 bases, with 13 bases spanning the gap. Germline-derived CDR1 and CDR2 are MRHNA and SNTAGT. The CDR3 DNA reads TGTGCCAGCAAGGGGGACGGATTCTATGGCTACACCTTC. Amino acid sequence: CASKGDGFYGYTF.

Only a few counts were recorded for this clonotype. This chain uses TRBV27 with TRBJ2-1, with D perhaps TRBD1 (5 bases). The CDR3 runs to 14 residues. V lost 2 bases to trimming and J lost 6 bases, with 11 bases between them. Germline loops: CDR1 MNHEY, CDR2 SMNVEV (reference sequence). The DNA of the CDR3 is TGTGCCAGCAGTTTACAGGGATCGGGCAATGAGCAGTTCTTC. Translated: CASSLQGSGNEQFF.

This clonotype has only a few counts. The CDR3 is CASTLQGESYEQYF. CDR3 coding DNA: TGTGCCAGCACCCTCCAGGGGGAATCCTACGAGCAGTACTTC. The J gene is TRBJ2-7, the V gene TRBV28, with TRBD1 matching 7 bases. Germline assignment: CDR1 MDHEN and CDR2 SYDVKM. CDR3 length equals 14 residues. V dropped 7 bases and J dropped 1; count of bases not matched to a gene: 7.

This clonotype was observed a few times. V gene TRBV20-1 combines with J gene TRBJ2-1, with D tentatively TRBD2 (5 bases). The germline V gene encodes CDR1 DFQATT and CDR2 SNEGSKA (reference sequence). V was cut by 3 bases and J by 4 bases, with 10 bases left in between. The CDR3 totals 13 residues. CDR3 protein: CSASDGLYNEQFF. The CDR3 nucleotides read TGCAGTGCTAGTGACGGACTGTACAATGAGCAGTTCTTC.

This clonotype was picked up a small number of times. V and J are TRBV15 and TRBJ2-7, with 7 nucleotides matching TRBD1. Losses at the gene ends were 0 bases for V and 3 bases for J; bases not matched to a gene: 8. Per the germline V gene, CDR1 is LNHNV and CDR2 is YYDKDF (reference sequence). This CDR3 region has 16 residues. The CDR3, as DNA: TGTGCCACCAGCAGAGAACGGACAGGTTATGGCTACGAGCAGTACTTC. Protein product: CATSRERTGYGYEQYF. The full variable domain, rest sourced from reference TRBV15 and TRBJ2-7, is DAMVIQNPRYQVTQFGKPVTLSCSQTLNHNVMYWYQQKSSQAPKLLFHYYDKDFNNEADTPDNFQSRRPNTSFCFLDIRSPGLGDTAMYLCATSRERTGYGYEQYFGPGTRLTVT.

This clonotype occurred a few times. V and J are TRBV7-6 and TRBJ2-5; D might be TRBD2 (6 bases). Matching the DNA end better, TRBJ2-7 makes the J call doubtful. The CDR3 covers 12 residues. In germline, CDR1 is SGHVS, CDR2 FNYEAQ. The chain's CDR3 is CASSSAGGEQYF. As DNA, the CDR3 is TGTGCCAGCAGCTCAGCCGGGGGCGAGCAGTACTTC.

The CDR3 DNA sequence: TGCGCCAGCAGCTTGGGGACAGGGGATATGTACGAGCAGTACTTC. Translated, it gives CASSLGTGDMYEQYF. This sequence joins TRBV5-1 and TRBJ2-7, with 9 positions matching TRBD1. Germline CDR1 reads SGHRS; CDR2 reads YFSETQ. The CDR3 is 15 residues long. J lost 4 bases, V lost 0 bases, and 5 bases had no gene match.

V gene TRBV6-6 combines with J gene TRBJ2-1, with 7 bases fitting TRBD2. Germline CDR1 reads MNHNY; CDR2 reads SVGAGI (reference sequence). With 8 bases clipped from V and 6 bases from J, the junction kept 7 bases outside the gene matches. The CDR3 spans 13 residues. The CDR3 DNA follows: TGTGCCAGCGGGGGGGAGGGGACCAATGAGCAGTTCTTC. Translating it yields CASGGEGTNEQFF.

The sample holds one count of this clonotype. This chain joins TRBV12-3 or TRBV12-4 and TRBJ1-5, with 7 positions matching TRBD1. V was pared by 4 bases and J by 2 bases, with 2 bases of the junction left unmatched. The CDR3 extends over 14 amino acids. The CDR3 nucleotides read TGTGCCAGCAGTTCCACAGGGGGCAATCAGCCCCAGCATTTT. This translates into CASSSTGGNQPQHF.

The V and J genes are TRBV5-6 and TRBJ2-4; no firm D call. CDR1 is SGHDT and CDR2 is YYEEEE in the germline V gene. The V and J ends lost 1 base and 3 bases respectively, with 11 bases between them. This CDR3 spans 15 amino acids. CDR3 in amino acids: CASSLREVDKNIQYF. Written as DNA, the CDR3 is TGTGCCAGCAGCTTGAGAGAAGTGGACAAAAACATTCAGTACTTC.

This chain uses TRBV5-6 with TRBJ2-5; D is ambiguous. Matching the DNA end better, TRBJ2-7 makes the J call doubtful. Germline lookup yields CDR1 SGHDT and CDR2 YYEEEE. CDR3 length: 13 residues. CDR3 residues: CASSTSNGYEQYF. The CDR3 DNA reads as TGTGCCAGCAGCACCTCAAATGGGTACGAGCAGTACTTC.

This clonotype showed up just a few times. The rearrangement joins TRBV12-3 or TRBV12-4 to TRBJ2-7; D perhaps matches TRBD1 (6 bases). With 1 base removed from V and 2 bases from J, the gap between germline ends came to 12 bases. This CDR3 is 15 amino acids long. CDR3 bases: TGTGCCAGCAGTTTAGATACAGGGTTGCCCTACGAGCAGTACTTC. As protein: CASSLDTGLPYEQYF.

The V gene is TRBV6-5, the J gene TRBJ2-2; tentative D call: TRBD2 (6 bases). The CDR3 sequence is 17 residues long. The germline V and J ends were trimmed by 2 bases and 0 bases, with 13 bases remaining between them. CDR1 is MNHEY, CDR2 SVGAGI, per germline. CDR3 sequence (DNA): TGTGCCAGCAGTTACGATCTAGCGCTAGCGAACACCGGGGAGCTGTTTTTT. Its protein is CASSYDLALANTGELFF.

Remarks on this clonotype: One end of the junction does not line up with germline, which may come from a read error. The chain is built from TRBV7-9 and TRBJ1-5, with D perhaps TRBD1 (6 bases). Looked up from germline, CDR1 is SEHNR and CDR2 is FQNEAQ (reference sequence). This CDR3 is 17 amino acids long. The CDR3 region is CASSSPAGAEGNRPQHF. CDR3 nucleotides: TGTGCCAGCAGCTCCCCGGCAGGGGCAGAGGGCAATCGGCCCCAGCATTTT. Based on the CDR3 plus reference TRBV7-9 and TRBJ1-5, the full variable domain is DTGVSQNPRHKITKRGQNVTFRCDPISEHNRLYWYRQTLGQGPEFLTYFQNEAQLEKSRLLSDRFSAERPKGSFSTLEIQRTEQGDSAMYLCASSSPAGAEGNRPQHFGDGTRLSIL.